Listed here is a single T cell receptor beta chain. Antigen: not known. The sample comes from a study of cytomegalovirus exposure and HLA in healthy donors. Findings and limits, study-wide: In the analysis, some V segments, TRBV6-2 and TRBV6-3 included, were excluded as indistinguishable. Some TCR beta chains (over 150 of them) were listed as cytomegalovirus-associated.

Use of 60 Vbeta and 13 Jbeta primers characterized the PCR. Generated by immunoSEQ multiplex PCR, the TCRdb table keeps only in-frame clones and is missing some. The table includes over 150,000 clones, around four fifths detected once. The CDR3 has 14 residues. Germline V gene sequence: CDR1 SEHNR, CDR2 FQNEAQ (reference sequence). The origin of this receptor is a girl aged 2 to 9 in good health and CMV-seropositive. Sequenced sample: PBMCs. The gene calls are TRBV7-9 and TRBJ2-5; 7 nucleotides agree with TRBD2. The tail of the sequence fits TRBJ2-7 better, so the J call may be wrong. The CDR3 DNA reads as TGTGCCAGCAGCTTAGCGGGAGGGCAAAACGAGCAGTACTTC. Protein: CASSLAGGQNEQYF.